This entry lists 13 T cell receptor beta chains sequenced from one sample in a study of blood T cell repertoires in COVID-19. Profiled with immunoSEQ multiplex PCR; TCRdb holds only in-frame clones, not every one. The sample has about 330,000 clones, approximately 88% seen once. Sequencing was performed on peripheral blood. The receptors come from a man aged 18 to 35 who had recovered from COVID-19.

This chain links TRBV24-1 with TRBJ2-3; 9 bases align to TRBD1. J lost 13 bases, V lost 3 bases, and 13 bases had no gene match. Germline lookup yields CDR1 KGHDR and CDR2 SFDVKD. This CDR3 is built from 15 residues. The CDR3 DNA is TGTGCCACCAGTGATCCTCATACTCCGGGACAGGGCAAGTATTTT. Protein product: CATSDPHTPGQGKYF.

There are a few counts of this clone. The chain has TRBV7-3 and TRBJ2-1; D might be TRBD1 (5 bases). The CDR3 extends over 14 amino acids. With 3 bases removed from V and 8 bases from J, the gap between germline ends came to 14 bases. Germline-derived CDR1 and CDR2 are SGHTA and FQGTGA. The CDR3 DNA sequence: TGTGCCAGCAGCTTTCAGGGTTTAGGAGATGAGCAGTTCTTC. Amino acids: CASSFQGLGDEQFF.

V and J are TRBV6-5 and TRBJ2-7, with D possibly being TRBD1 (5 bases). Trimming pared 0 bases from V and 2 bases from J, leaving 8 bases between. CDR3 length: 14 residues. Germline CDR1 is MNHEY and CDR2 is SVGAGI. The CDR3 loop reads CASSYSGEAYEQYF. CDR3 nucleotides: TGTGCCAGCAGTTACTCAGGGGAAGCCTACGAGCAGTACTTC.

J is TRBJ2-1 and V is TRBV5-1; 13 positions agree with TRBD2. The trim removed 1 base at V and 0 bases at J, leaving 7 bases unmatched. CDR1 SGHRS and CDR2 YFSETQ come from the germline V gene. CDR3 length equals 19 residues. The CDR3 sequence: CASSLQGLAGVSSYNEQFF. CDR3 sequence (DNA): TGCGCCAGCAGCTTGCAAGGACTAGCGGGAGTCAGCTCCTACAATGAGCAGTTCTTC. Together with reference TRBV5-1 and TRBJ2-1, the CDR3 gives the full variable domain: KAGVTQTPRYLIKTRGQQVTLSCSPISGHRSVSWYQQTPGQGLQFLFEYFSETQRNKGNFPGRFSGRQFSNSRSEMNVSTLELGDSALYLCASSLQGLAGVSSYNEQFFGPGTRLTVL.

The genes are TRBV19 and TRBJ1-6; D gene ambiguous. The CDR3 runs 17 residues. V dropped 2 bases and J dropped 0 bases, with 11 bases sitting between them. CDR1 is LNHDA and CDR2 is SQIVND in the germline V gene (reference sequence). The CDR3 here is CASSILQLSSYNSPLHF. For the CDR3, the DNA is TGTGCCAGTAGTATATTACAGCTAAGCTCCTATAATTCACCCCTCCACTTT. Full variable domain (missing parts from reference TRBV19 and TRBJ1-6): DGGITQSPKYLFRKEGQNVTLSCEQNLNHDAMYWYRQDPGQGLRLIYYSQIVNDFQKGDIAEGYSVSREKKESFPLTVTSAQKNPTAFYLCASSILQLSSYNSPLHFGNGTRLTVT.

This clone has a handful of counts. The V and J genes are TRBV7-3 and TRBJ1-1, with D uncertain. The CDR3 contains 15 residues. Trimming removed 5 bases from V and 5 bases from J, with 18 bases in between. CDR1 is SGHTA and CDR2 is FQGTGA in the germline V gene. The CDR3 sequence is CASSRERDGGTEAFF. DNA for the CDR3: TGTGCCAGCAGCCGGGAACGAGACGGAGGGACTGAAGCTTTCTTT.

The chain employs TRBV6-5 and TRBJ1-1; D remains unclear. V was clipped by 4 bases and J by 6 bases, with 9 bases between them. The germline V gene has CDR1 MNHEY and CDR2 SVGAGI. The CDR3 has 12 amino acids. The CDR3 region is CASSFMGAEAFF. CDR3 coding DNA: TGTGCCAGCAGTTTTATGGGCGCTGAAGCTTTCTTT.

V usage is TRBV19 and J usage is TRBJ1-5; D might be TRBD1 (5 bases). The germline gives CDR1 LNHDA, CDR2 SQIVND (reference sequence). Trimming removed 3 bases at V and 0 bases at J, with 21 bases between. The CDR3 spans 19 residues. For the CDR3, the DNA is TGTGCCAGTAGTATCCTTGGGCCTAGCGGTGGGGCTAGCAATCAGCCCCAGCATTTT. Amino acid sequence: CASSILGPSGGASNQPQHF.

J is TRBJ2-2 and V is TRBV11-3, with TRBD2 matching 8 bases. The CDR3 contains 15 residues. Germline V gene sequence: CDR1 SGHNT, CDR2 YENEEA. The V gene end was trimmed by 3 bases and the J gene end by 3 bases; junction bases not matched to a gene: 3. The CDR3 is CASSLSGGYTGELFF. DNA of the CDR3: TGTGCCAGCAGCTTGAGCGGGGGTTACACCGGGGAGCTGTTTTTT.

The rearrangement links TRBV5-6 to TRBJ2-7, with a tentative D call TRBD1 (6 bases). The germline CDR1 and CDR2 sequences are SGHDT and YYEEEE. With 3 bases removed from V and 3 bases from J, the gap between germline ends came to 13 bases. The CDR3 consists of 14 residues. The CDR3 loop is CASSSGDRNYEQYF. CDR3 DNA sequence: TGTGCCAGCAGCTCCGGAGACAGGAACTACGAGCAGTACTTC.

The genes are TRBV11-2 and TRBJ2-1; D may be TRBD1 (5 bases). V was pared by 0 bases and J by 2 bases, with 11 bases between. The CDR3 loop spans 16 amino acids. Germline CDR1 SGHAT, CDR2 FQNNGV. CDR3 protein: CASSLDLRATYNEQFF. The DNA for the CDR3 is TGTGCCAGCAGCTTAGATCTCAGGGCCACCTACAATGAGCAGTTCTTC. Variable domain in full (rest from reference TRBV11-2 and TRBJ2-1): EAGVAQSPRYKIIEKRQSVAFWCNPISGHATLYWYQQILGQGPKLLIQFQNNGVVDDSQLPKDRFSAERLKGVDSTLKIQPAKLEDSAVYLCASSLDLRATYNEQFFGPGTRLTVL.

V is TRBV18 and J is TRBJ1-2; 8 nucleotides agree with TRBD1. CDR1 and CDR2 (germline): KGHSH, LQKENI. The CDR3 totals 15 residues. V lost 2 bases and J lost 3; bases outside the gene matches: 5. The CDR3 DNA is TGTGCCAGCTCACCAGGAAACAGGGGGGACTATGGCTACACCTTC. The encoded protein is CASSPGNRGDYGYTF.

V usage is TRBV7-3 and J usage is TRBJ2-4, with 12 bases lining up with TRBD2. The CDR3 has 15 residues. Looked up from germline, CDR1 is SGHTA and CDR2 is FQGTGA. Germline trimming cut 5 bases from V and 7 bases from J; bases unmatched to any gene: 6. In DNA, the CDR3 is TGTGCCAGCAGCCTGACTAGCGGGAGCGGGAACATTCAGTACTTC. Encoded protein: CASSLTSGSGNIQYF.